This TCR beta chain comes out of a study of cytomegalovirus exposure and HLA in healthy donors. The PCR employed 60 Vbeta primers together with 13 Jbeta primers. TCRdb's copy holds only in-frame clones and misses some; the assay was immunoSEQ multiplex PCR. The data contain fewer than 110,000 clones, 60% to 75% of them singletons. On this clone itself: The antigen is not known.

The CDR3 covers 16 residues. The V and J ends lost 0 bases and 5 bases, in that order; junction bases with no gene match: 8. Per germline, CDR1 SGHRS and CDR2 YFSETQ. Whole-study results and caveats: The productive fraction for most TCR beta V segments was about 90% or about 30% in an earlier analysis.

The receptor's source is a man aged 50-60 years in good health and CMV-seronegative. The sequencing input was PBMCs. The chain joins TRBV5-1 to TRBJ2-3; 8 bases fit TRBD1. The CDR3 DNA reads TGCGCCAGCAGCTTGGCCGTGGACAGGGTCGGAGATACGCAGTATTTT. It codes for CASSLAVDRVGDTQYF.